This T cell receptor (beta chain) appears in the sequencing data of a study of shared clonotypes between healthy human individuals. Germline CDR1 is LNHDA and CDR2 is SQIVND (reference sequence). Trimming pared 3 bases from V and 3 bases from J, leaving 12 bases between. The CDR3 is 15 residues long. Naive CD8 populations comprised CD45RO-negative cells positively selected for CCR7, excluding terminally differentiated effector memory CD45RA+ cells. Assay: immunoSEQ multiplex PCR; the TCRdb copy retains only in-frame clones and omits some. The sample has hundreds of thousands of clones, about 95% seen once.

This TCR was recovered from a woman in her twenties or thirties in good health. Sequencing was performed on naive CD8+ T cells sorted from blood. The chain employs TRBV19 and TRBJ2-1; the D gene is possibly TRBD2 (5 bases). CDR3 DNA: TGTGCCAGTAGTATGGAGACTACGATCTACAATGAGCAGTTCTTC. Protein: CASSMETTIYNEQFF.